This T cell receptor beta chain was retrieved from a study of response to subunit inactivated influenza vaccine (dated by TCRdb to 2017 to 2018). Background for the entire study: Deep quantitative T cell receptor repertoire profiling was used in the study to track responses to a trivalent subunit inactivated influenza vaccine. Study-level results and caveats: According to the authors, only a limited number of new T cells may be recruited by each seasonal influenza vaccination.

This clonotype was observed a few times. Which antigen it targets is not known. No base qualities exist here, and no much larger clone lies one base off it. Library generation was performed with RT-PCR. TCRdb lists the instrument as Illumina HiSeq 2500. The raw public data were reprocessed by TCRdb itself: fastp quality trimming at Q25, MiXCR clonotype calling, in-frame beta chains only. Rows matching on CDR3 protein sequence are summarized as one entry with the most common DNA and genes. Here the sample has 400,000 to 650,000 distinct CDR3 sequences; around 7.9% occur a single time. The top ten hold under 15% of the sample. Taken from cysteine to phenylalanine, the CDR3 has 14 residues. Only the CDR3 region is kept as DNA, spanning 42 bases read in frame from base 1. Reading the germline V gene gives CDR1 SQVTM and CDR2 ANQGSEA. V is shortened by 6 bases, J by 6 bases, and the region joining them spans 15 bases.

The sequence joins TRBV29-1 to TRBJ1-6, and TRBD1 may be the D gene, going by 6 matching bases. The TCR comes from a man aged 50 to 75 who received an inactivated influenza vaccine. Donor details come from another sample of the same person, matched by shared clones. This specimen consisted of PBMCs from blood, obtained roughly 24 months after vaccination. The sequenced DNA: TGCAGCGTGGGGGGCGGCCAGCCTAATTCACCCCTCCACTTT. This yields the protein CSVGGGQPNSPLHF.